These T cell receptor beta chains were read from a single sample in a study of blood T cell repertoires in COVID-19. Sequencing was performed with immunoSEQ multiplex PCR; in TCRdb, only in-frame clones are kept and a portion is missing. The table records about 55,000 clones, 85% to 90% of them present only once. The sequencing input was peripheral blood. Receptor source: a man aged 70-80 years with acute or convalescent COVID-19. Each CDR3 is given with its conserved first and last residue. A D gene is named only where the DNA matches it firmly. Clone size is stated in some rows and not others, as once, few, many or a class when expanded.

CDR3 DNA	CDR3 protein	J gene	D gene	clone size	V gene
TGCAGCGTTCGTACGACAACGAACACCGGGGAGCTGTTTTTT	CSVRTTTNTGELFF	TRBJ2-2	-	-	TRBV29-1
TGCGCCAGCAGGCAAGGACAGGGACTGATGAACACTGAAGCTTTCTTT	CASRQGQGLMNTEAFF	TRBJ1-1	TRBD1	once	TRBV5-1
TGCAGCGTTGAATTCTTGTATGGCTACACCTTC	CSVEFLYGYTF	TRBJ1-2	-	-	TRBV29-1
TGTGCCAGCAGTCTGACCAGGGGACCACAAGAGACCCAGTACTTC	CASSLTRGPQETQYF	TRBJ2-5	-	-	TRBV14
TGTGCCAGCAGCTTCGCGGGTTCCTCCTACGAGCAGTACTTC	CASSFAGSSYEQYF	TRBJ2-7	-	-	TRBV7-2
TGTGCCAGTAGTGCCGGGAGAAACGTAGGTGGCTACACCTTC	CASSAGRNVGGYTF	TRBJ1-2	-	-	TRBV19
TGTGCCAGCAGCGTAGGGGGTAGCGCAGAGACCCAGTACTTC	CASSVGGSAETQYF	TRBJ2-5	-	few	TRBV9
TGTGCCTGGAGTCGAGCCCCCTCAGGGGGGCGAAAGGCCGGACTCACAGATACGCAGTATTTT	CAWSRAPSGGRKAGLTDTQYF	TRBJ2-3	-	-	TRBV30
TGTGCCAGCGGCCCTCCTAACTATGGCTACACCTTC	CASGPPNYGYTF	TRBJ1-2	-	-	TRBV28
TGTGCCAGCAGGAGACAGGGGGCCGGGTATACCTACGAGCAGTACTTC	CASRRQGAGYTYEQYF	TRBJ2-7	TRBD1	once	TRBV2
TGTGCCAGCAGCTTGGTGCGGGGGCAGCGCACAGATACGCAGTATTTT	CASSLVRGQRTDTQYF	TRBJ2-3	-	-	TRBV5-4
TGTGCATGGGGAAAACAGGGCAATTCCCACGAGCAGTACTTC	CAWGKQGNSHEQYF	TRBJ2-7	-	-	TRBV30
TGTGCCAGCAGCTTAAACATGGCTAGCGGGAGCCAGTACGAGCAGTACTTC	CASSLNMASGSQYEQYF	TRBJ2-7	TRBD2	-	TRBV11-2
TGTGCCAGCAGCTTACCGGGACAGTCTAACTATGGCTACACCTTC	CASSLPGQSNYGYTF	TRBJ1-2	TRBD1	-	TRBV5-4
TGTGCCAGCAGTTCGACTAGCGGGGGGGCCCGAACGCAGTATTTT	CASSSTSGGARTQYF	TRBJ2-3	TRBD2	-	TRBV2
TGTGCCAGCGTTTTAAATGGGGCCGAATATGATGAGCAGTTCTTC	CASVLNGAEYDEQFF	TRBJ2-1	-	once	TRBV7-9
TGTGCCAGCAGCTTAGCGCAGGGGAGAATGTACGAGCAGTACTTC	CASSLAQGRMYEQYF	TRBJ2-7	-	-	TRBV7-7
TGTGCCAGCAGCCTATCCCCCGGGGTTTCCTCTGGGGCCAACGTCCTGACTTTC	CASSLSPGVSSGANVLTF	TRBJ2-6	-	-	TRBV4-2
TGTGCCAGCAGCCAAGATGTAACAGGGGAGCAGCCCCAGCATTTT	CASSQDVTGEQPQHF	TRBJ1-5	TRBD1	-	TRBV3-1/TRBV3-2
TGTGCCAGCAGTTCCCATACACGGGGACTAGAAGAGACCCAGTACTTC	CASSSHTRGLEETQYF	TRBJ2-5	TRBD2	-	TRBV6-2/TRBV6-3
TGTGCCAGCAGCTTCTCAGAGGAGACTGAAGCTTTCTTT	CASSFSEETEAFF	TRBJ1-1	-	-	TRBV7-2
TGTGCCAGTAACAGAAAGGGGCAGCCCCAGCATTTT	CASNRKGQPQHF	TRBJ1-5	-	-	TRBV19
TGCAGCGCCGGGACAGGGTACAGGAACACTGAAGCTTTCTTT	CSAGTGYRNTEAFF	TRBJ1-1	TRBD1	-	TRBV29-1
TGTGCCAGCAGCTTCTTCTCCCAGCGGGAGGGCGAAGAGCAGTACTTC	CASSFFSQREGEEQYF	TRBJ2-7	TRBD2	-	TRBV5-4
TGTGCCAGCAGCTTAACACCGGCAGGGGGGTACTATGGCTACACCTTC	CASSLTPAGGYYGYTF	TRBJ1-2	TRBD1	-	TRBV7-2
TGTGCCAGCAGTCTACTAGGTTATGAGCAGTTCTTC	CASSLLGYEQFF	TRBJ2-1	-	-	TRBV6-6
TGTGCCAGCAGTGACTCCTACAGTATCACCTTC	CASSDSYSITF	TRBJ1-2	-	-	TRBV6-4
TGCAGCGTTGTTGCGGGAGCCACAGATACGCAGTATTTT	CSVVAGATDTQYF	TRBJ2-3	TRBD2	-	TRBV29-1
TGTGCCAGTAGCACTGGGACAGGGAGACCTAATGAAAAACTGTTTTTT	CASSTGTGRPNEKLFF	TRBJ1-4	TRBD1	-	TRBV19
TGTGCCAGCAGACTTACGTCGAACACTGAAGCTTTCTTT	CASRLTSNTEAFF	TRBJ1-1	-	-	TRBV28
TGTGCCACCTCGGGACAGAGTAACTATGGCTACACCTTC	CATSGQSNYGYTF	TRBJ1-2	TRBD1	-	TRBV12-3/TRBV12-4
TGTGCCACCAGCAGAGATGCGACAGGAAGCTCACCCCTCCACTTT	CATSRDATGSSPLHF	TRBJ1-6	-	few	TRBV15
TGCAGCGCCCACGGGGGTGGCACTGAAGCTTTCTTT	CSAHGGGTEAFF	TRBJ1-1	-	-	TRBV29-1
TGTGCCAGCAGCTTAGCCCACTATAACTATGGCTACACCTTC	CASSLAHYNYGYTF	TRBJ1-2	-	few	TRBV7-9
TGTGCCAGCGCACTCAGGGTCGGCACTGAAGCTTTCTTT	CASALRVGTEAFF	TRBJ1-1	-	-	TRBV6-5
TGTGCCAGCAGCTTATGGGGGACAGGGGGGCCTGAAGCTTTCTTT	CASSLWGTGGPEAFF	TRBJ1-1	TRBD1	-	TRBV7-8
TGCGCCAGCAGTGAGTCTTCAGGGGGCACTGAAGCTTTCTTT	CASSESSGGTEAFF	TRBJ1-1	TRBD1	-	TRBV10-2
TGTGCCAGCAGCCAAATCAGGGCGACCAATCAGCCCCAGCATTTT	CASSQIRATNQPQHF	TRBJ1-5	-	-	TRBV28
TGTGCCAGTAGTGTGGGACAGGGTCCCTACAATGAGCAGTTCTTC	CASSVGQGPYNEQFF	TRBJ2-1	TRBD1	-	TRBV19
TGCAGCGTTGGATTTGGGACAGGCTTACCTGGCCCCCAGCATTTT	CSVGFGTGLPGPQHF	TRBJ1-5	TRBD1	-	TRBV29-1
TGTGCCAGTAGTAGAGTCCGGTGGGAGACCCAGTACTTC	CASSRVRWETQYF	TRBJ2-5	-	-	TRBV19
TGCAGTGCTAGTCACGGGACAGGGCCCGAGCAGTACTTC	CSASHGTGPEQYF	TRBJ2-7	TRBD1	-	TRBV20-1
TGTGCCAGCAGTCCCACAGGGATCTCACCCCTCCACTTT	CASSPTGISPLHF	TRBJ1-6	-	-	TRBV6-5
TGTGCCAGCAGTCTGATACAGGGGTTAGAGACCCAGTACTTC	CASSLIQGLETQYF	TRBJ2-5	TRBD1	-	TRBV11-1
TGCGCCAGCAGTGAGTCGATCTCGCGGAACCAAGAGACCCAGTACTTC	CASSESISRNQETQYF	TRBJ2-5	-	-	TRBV10-2
TGCGCCAGCAGCGTGTCGACAGGGCCCGGAAACACCATATATTTT	CASSVSTGPGNTIYF	TRBJ1-3	TRBD1	-	TRBV5-1